This is a list of T cell receptor beta chains from one sample in a study of blood T cells in healthy people across ages. TCRdb called the 5' RACE reads again in MiXCR, with one record for every CDR3 protein. The sample has 660,000 or so distinct CDR3 sequences, under 65% seen once. What was sequenced was blood. The source of these receptors is a man aged 60 to 69 in good health. CDR3s include the opening cysteine and the closing phenylalanine or tryptophan. Fields, in order: D gene, J gene, clone size, V gene, CDR3 DNA, CDR3 protein. D genes are given only for firm matches. Clone size is given for some rows only: seen once, a few or many times, or a class if the clone is expanded.

D gene: .; J gene: TRBJ2-5; clone size: .; V gene: TRBV7-9; CDR3 DNA: TGTGCCAGCAGCCCACGGGCCCACCAAGAGACCCAGTACTTC; CDR3 protein: CASSPRAHQETQYF
D gene: .; J gene: TRBJ2-7; clone size: .; V gene: TRBV10-2; CDR3 DNA: TGCGCCAGCAGTGAGAATGACTACGAGCAGTACTTC; CDR3 protein: CASSENDYEQYF
D gene: .; J gene: TRBJ2-7; clone size: few; V gene: TRBV12-3/TRBV12-4; CDR3 DNA: TGTGCCAGCAGTTTAGGTGGGGGCAACTCCTACGAGCAGTACTTC; CDR3 protein: CASSLGGGNSYEQYF
D gene: .; J gene: TRBJ2-3; clone size: .; V gene: TRBV4-2; CDR3 DNA: TGTGCCAGCAGCCAAGATTTTAGCCCCAGCACAGATACGCAGTATTTT; CDR3 protein: CASSQDFSPSTDTQYF
D gene: .; J gene: TRBJ2-7; clone size: once; V gene: TRBV2; CDR3 DNA: TGTGCCAGCAGGACACGAGGGGACACCTACGAGCAGTACTTC; CDR3 protein: CASRTRGDTYEQYF
D gene: .; J gene: TRBJ1-4; clone size: .; V gene: TRBV27; CDR3 DNA: TGTGCCAGCAGTTTAAGGGAAAATGAAAAACTGTTTTTT; CDR3 protein: CASSLRENEKLFF
D gene: .; J gene: TRBJ2-3; clone size: .; V gene: TRBV2; CDR3 DNA: TGTGCCAGCAGTGAATTACGGATCCCCAGCGATACGCAGTATTTT; CDR3 protein: CASSELRIPSDTQYF
D gene: .; J gene: TRBJ2-6; clone size: .; V gene: TRBV6-1; CDR3 DNA: TGTGCCAGCAGTCGCCTCCTCTCTGGGGCCAACGTCCTGACTTTC; CDR3 protein: CASSRLLSGANVLTF
D gene: .; J gene: TRBJ2-5; clone size: .; V gene: TRBV4-1; CDR3 DNA: TGCGCCAGCAGCCAACAAATGAGATCGGAGACCCAGTACTTC; CDR3 protein: CASSQQMRSETQYF
D gene: .; J gene: TRBJ1-2; clone size: .; V gene: TRBV29-1; CDR3 DNA: TGCAGCGTTGCGACAGCAACTAACTATGGCTACACCTTC; CDR3 protein: CSVATATNYGYTF
D gene: TRBD1; J gene: TRBJ2-7; clone size: once; V gene: TRBV6-2/TRBV6-3; CDR3 DNA: TGTGTCAGCAGTTATCGACAGGGCTCCTACGAGCAGTACTTC; CDR3 protein: CVSSYRQGSYEQYF
D gene: .; J gene: TRBJ2-7; clone size: .; V gene: TRBV20-1; CDR3 DNA: TGCAGTGCTAGCGGGGCCTTTGGGGAGCAGTACTTC; CDR3 protein: CSASGAFGEQYF
D gene: .; J gene: TRBJ1-6; clone size: .; V gene: TRBV6-1; CDR3 DNA: TGTGCCAGCAGTGAACGGGCGGGCATTCGGTCACCCCTCCACTTT; CDR3 protein: CASSERAGIRSPLHF
D gene: TRBD1; J gene: TRBJ1-6; clone size: .; V gene: TRBV7-8; CDR3 DNA: TGTGCCAGCAGCTCCCGAGGACAGGGGGCGAGTTCACCCCTCCACTTT; CDR3 protein: CASSSRGQGASSPLHF